The rows below give T cell receptor beta chains drawn from one sample of a study of CD8 T cells in cerebrospinal fluid in Alzheimer's disease. Reprocessing the 10x single-cell sequencing reads, TCRdb reports a single entry for every CDR3 protein and omits DNA. The listing contains 900 to 1,300 distinct CDR3 sequences. Sequencing input: cerebrospinal fluid. These receptors originate from a human donor in good health. Each CDR3 is given with its conserved first and last residue. The listing skips clone size in some rows; elsewhere it reads once, few, many or a size class.

J | V | size | CDR3
TRBJ2-3 | TRBV12-3/TRBV12-4 | large | CASSRGGSPDTQYF
TRBJ2-6 | TRBV9 | medium-sized | CASSVKSSGANVLTF
TRBJ1-1 | TRBV27 | . | CASYRNTEAFF
TRBJ2-7 | TRBV4-3 | large | CASSQANPSPYEQYF
TRBJ2-7 | TRBV11-2 | medium-sized | CASSFGDNSYEQYF
TRBJ1-4 | TRBV30 | . | CAWIGKGTNEKLFF
TRBJ1-2 | TRBV30 | medium-sized | CAWSASAVYGYTF
TRBJ1-2 | TRBV20-1 | large | CSATPGVNYGYTF
TRBJ2-5 | TRBV7-2 | medium-sized | CASSLQGWGGETQYF
TRBJ1-1 | TRBV4-1 | medium-sized | CASSQDRLNTEAFF
TRBJ2-7 | TRBV7-8 | medium-sized | CASSLRTGEGREQYF
TRBJ2-3 | TRBV3-1 | large | CASSPMGGPWPPDTQYF
TRBJ1-4 | TRBV28 | medium-sized | CASGYPPSLEKLFF
TRBJ2-5 | TRBV7-2 | medium-sized | CASSTQRSGETQYF
TRBJ1-2 | TRBV29-1 | medium-sized | CSVGSSRGLYGYTF
TRBJ2-1 | TRBV2 | large | CASMGWWITGVPYEQFF
TRBJ1-6 | TRBV3-2 | . | CASSQDKIPRQGSPLHF
TRBJ2-2 | TRBV2 | medium-sized | CASRGTAIGTGELFF
TRBJ2-5 | TRBV7-2 | large | CASSWSSGETQYF
TRBJ2-2 | TRBV19 | . | CASTRGLAGGKTGELFF
TRBJ2-5 | TRBV12-5 | medium-sized | CASGLGTGSETQYF
TRBJ2-1 | TRBV9 | medium-sized | CASSVGRGAGGLSYNEQFF
TRBJ1-2 | TRBV2 | medium-sized | CASSEFLGYTF
TRBJ2-1 | TRBV12-3/TRBV12-4 | medium-sized | CASSSGLAGANNEQFF
TRBJ2-2 | TRBV7-2 | medium-sized | CASSLVSVTGELFF